Listed below are T cell receptor beta chains from one sample, sequenced in a study of beta chain features in type 1 diabetes. The method was immunoSEQ multiplex PCR; TCRdb's version includes in-frame clones alone and lacks a portion of them. The sample holds about 900,000 clones, roughly a sixth seen once. Sequencing was performed on naive CD4+ T cells from blood. The receptors here all came from a woman aged 18-35 years in good health. CDR3s leave out the opening cysteine and the closing phenylalanine or tryptophan. The order of the fields is CDR3 length, D gene, clone size, V gene, CDR3 protein. D genes are given only for firm matches. Size values are once, few and many counts, or a class for expanded clones, and some rows have none.

length: 13
D: TRBD2
size: few
V: TRBV2
CDR3: ASNQFGGRAAEQY

length: 14
D: TRBD2
size: -
V: TRBV9
CDR3: ASSQLIAGGSGTQY

length: 13
D: TRBD2
size: once
V: TRBV6-1
CDR3: ASSEYTSGSYEQY

length: 11
D: -
size: few
V: TRBV14
CDR3: ASSPRTANGYT

length: 13
D: TRBD1
size: -
V: TRBV19
CDR3: ASSTRTGAHYGYT

length: 13
D: -
size: few
V: TRBV28
CDR3: ASSLPGRTNYGYT

length: 13
D: TRBD2
size: -
V: TRBV11-2
CDR3: ASSLGLADYNEQF

length: 15
D: -
size: few
V: TRBV13
CDR3: ASSPEGPAASGNTIY

length: 12
D: TRBD1
size: few
V: TRBV5-6
CDR3: ASSLLTGYTEAF

length: 13
D: TRBD2
size: -
V: TRBV6-6
CDR3: ASSYNGRAHYEQY

length: 14
D: TRBD2
size: few
V: TRBV5-1
CDR3: ASSTPLLAGKNIQY

length: 16
D: -
size: -
V: TRBV4-3
CDR3: ASSQVRSREPEPETQY

length: 10
D: TRBD1
size: few
V: TRBV6-1
CDR3: ASSGTGYEQY

length: 11
D: -
size: few
V: TRBV18
CDR3: ASSPTVYYEQY

length: 11
D: -
size: -
V: TRBV7-2
CDR3: ASSALSTGELF

length: 12
D: -
size: -
V: TRBV19
CDR3: ASSILTSIDEQF

length: 12
D: -
size: -
V: TRBV7-2
CDR3: ASSLAESYNEQF

length: 13
D: TRBD1
size: few
V: TRBV5-1
CDR3: ASSQLPGQGLRQY

length: 14
D: -
size: -
V: TRBV7-9
CDR3: ASSILAGSSTDTQY

length: 12
D: -
size: few
V: TRBV19
CDR3: ASSIGVSNQPQH

length: 11
D: -
size: few
V: TRBV29-1
CDR3: SVVEQGNTEAF

length: 14
D: TRBD1
size: few
V: TRBV7-9
CDR3: ASSLGQGLNTGELF

length: 14
D: TRBD1
size: few
V: TRBV2
CDR3: ASSTPRGRIGNEQF

length: 13
D: -
size: -
V: TRBV28
CDR3: ASSFPAGGVYEQY

length: 12
D: -
size: -
V: TRBV18
CDR3: ASSPPSLYNEQF

length: 13
D: TRBD1
size: few
V: TRBV18
CDR3: ASSSRTGGFTEAF

length: 13
D: -
size: -
V: TRBV9
CDR3: ASSAEGDAKNIQY

length: 13
D: -
size: -
V: TRBV5-1
CDR3: ASSLVRNSYNEQF

length: 10
D: TRBD1
size: -
V: TRBV6-5
CDR3: ASTQGGYGYT

length: 13
D: -
size: -
V: TRBV4-1
CDR3: ASSQGRGPDQPQH

length: 12
D: -
size: -
V: TRBV28
CDR3: ASSFSPGSSPQH

length: 12
D: TRBD1
size: -
V: TRBV7-9
CDR3: ASSQGQGNTEAF

length: 11
D: TRBD1
size: -
V: TRBV5-1
CDR3: ASSLDRGRVLT